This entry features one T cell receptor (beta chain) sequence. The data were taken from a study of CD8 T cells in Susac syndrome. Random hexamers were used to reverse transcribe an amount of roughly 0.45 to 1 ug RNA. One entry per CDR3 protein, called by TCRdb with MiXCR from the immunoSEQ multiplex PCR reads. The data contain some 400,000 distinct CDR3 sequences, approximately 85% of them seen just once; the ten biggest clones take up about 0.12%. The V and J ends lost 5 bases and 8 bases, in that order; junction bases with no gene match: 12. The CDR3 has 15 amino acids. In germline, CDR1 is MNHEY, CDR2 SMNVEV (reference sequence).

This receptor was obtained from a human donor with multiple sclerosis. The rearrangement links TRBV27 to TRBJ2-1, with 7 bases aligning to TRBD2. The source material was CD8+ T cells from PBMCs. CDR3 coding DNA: TGTGCCAGCAGTCCCCTGGCGGGAGTAGGCGATGAGCAGTTCTTC. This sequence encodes CASSPLAGVGDEQFF.